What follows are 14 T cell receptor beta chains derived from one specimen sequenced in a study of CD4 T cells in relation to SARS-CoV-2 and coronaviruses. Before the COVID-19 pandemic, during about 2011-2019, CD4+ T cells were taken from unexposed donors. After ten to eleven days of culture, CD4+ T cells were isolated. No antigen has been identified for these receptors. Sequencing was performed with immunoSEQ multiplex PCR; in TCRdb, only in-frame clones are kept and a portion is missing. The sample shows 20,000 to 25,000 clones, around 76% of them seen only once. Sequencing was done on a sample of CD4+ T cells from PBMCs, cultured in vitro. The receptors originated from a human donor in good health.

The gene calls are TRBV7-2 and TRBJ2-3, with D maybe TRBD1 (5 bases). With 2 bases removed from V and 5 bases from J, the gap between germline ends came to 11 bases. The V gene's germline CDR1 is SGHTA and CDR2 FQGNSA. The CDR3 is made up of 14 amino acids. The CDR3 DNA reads TGTGCCAGCAGCTTACGCCCCCAGGGAGATACGCAGTATTTT. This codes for CASSLRPQGDTQYF.

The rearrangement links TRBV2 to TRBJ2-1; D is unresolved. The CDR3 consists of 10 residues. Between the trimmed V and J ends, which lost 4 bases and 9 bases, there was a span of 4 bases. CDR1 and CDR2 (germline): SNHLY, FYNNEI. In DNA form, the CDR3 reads TGTGCCAGCAGTGTCCTTGAGCAGTTCTTC. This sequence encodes CASSVLEQFF.

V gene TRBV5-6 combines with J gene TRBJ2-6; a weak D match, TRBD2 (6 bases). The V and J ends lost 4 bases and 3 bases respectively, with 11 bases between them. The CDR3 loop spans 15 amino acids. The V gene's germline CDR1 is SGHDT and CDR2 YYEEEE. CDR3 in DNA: TGTGCCAGCAGCCCTGGGGGGATTGGGGCCAACGTCCTGACTTTC. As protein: CASSPGGIGANVLTF. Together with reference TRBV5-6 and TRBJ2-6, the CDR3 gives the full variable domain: DAGVTQSPTHLIKTRGQQVTLRCSPKSGHDTVSWYQQALGQGPQFIFQYYEEEERQRGNFPDRFSGHQFPNYSSELNVNALLLGDSALYLCASSPGGIGANVLTFGAGSRLTVL.

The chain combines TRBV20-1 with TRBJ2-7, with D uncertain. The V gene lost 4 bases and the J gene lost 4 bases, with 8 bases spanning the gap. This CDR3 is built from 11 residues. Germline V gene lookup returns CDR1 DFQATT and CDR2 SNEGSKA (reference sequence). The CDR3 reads CSAKREYEQYF. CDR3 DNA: TGCAGTGCTAAGCGCGAATACGAGCAGTACTTC.

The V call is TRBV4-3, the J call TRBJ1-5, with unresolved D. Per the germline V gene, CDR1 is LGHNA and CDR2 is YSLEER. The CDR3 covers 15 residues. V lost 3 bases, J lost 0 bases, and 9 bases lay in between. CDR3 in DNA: TGCGCCAGCAGCCACAGACACGATAGCAATCAGCCCCAGCATTTT. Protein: CASSHRHDSNQPQHF.

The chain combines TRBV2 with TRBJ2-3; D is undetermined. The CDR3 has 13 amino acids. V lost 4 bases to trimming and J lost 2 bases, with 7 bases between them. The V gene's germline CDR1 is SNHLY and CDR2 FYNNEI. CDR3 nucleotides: TGTGCCAGCAGTGTGGCCCCCACAGATACGCAGTATTTT. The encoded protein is CASSVAPTDTQYF.

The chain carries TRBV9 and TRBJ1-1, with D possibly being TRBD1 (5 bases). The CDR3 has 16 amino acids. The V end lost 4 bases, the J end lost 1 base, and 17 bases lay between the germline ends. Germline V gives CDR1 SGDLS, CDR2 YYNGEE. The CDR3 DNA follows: TGTGCCAGCAGCCCAAGGGTAGGGGCTGGGAACACTGAAGCTTTCTTT. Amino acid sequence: CASSPRVGAGNTEAFF.

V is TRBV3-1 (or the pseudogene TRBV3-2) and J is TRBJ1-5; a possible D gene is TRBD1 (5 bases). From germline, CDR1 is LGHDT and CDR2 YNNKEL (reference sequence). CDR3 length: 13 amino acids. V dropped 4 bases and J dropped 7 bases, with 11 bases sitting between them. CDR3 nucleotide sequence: TGTGCCAGCAGCCGGGGGGTTTGGCAGCCCCAGCATTTT. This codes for CASSRGVWQPQHF.

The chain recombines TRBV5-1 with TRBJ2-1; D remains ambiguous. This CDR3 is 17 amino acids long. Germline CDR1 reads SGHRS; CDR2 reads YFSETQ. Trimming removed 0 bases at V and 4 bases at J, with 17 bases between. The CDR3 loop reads CASSLALGQRSYNEQFF. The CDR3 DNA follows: TGCGCCAGCAGCTTGGCCCTGGGTCAGAGGAGTTACAATGAGCAGTTCTTC.

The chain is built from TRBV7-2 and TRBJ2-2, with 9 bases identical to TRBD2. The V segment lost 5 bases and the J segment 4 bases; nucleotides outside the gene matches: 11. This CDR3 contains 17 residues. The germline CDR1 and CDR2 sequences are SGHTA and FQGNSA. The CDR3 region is CASSPRGGGPGTGELFF. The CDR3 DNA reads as TGTGCCAGCAGCCCCCGCGGGGGGGGGCCTGGCACCGGGGAGCTGTTTTTT.

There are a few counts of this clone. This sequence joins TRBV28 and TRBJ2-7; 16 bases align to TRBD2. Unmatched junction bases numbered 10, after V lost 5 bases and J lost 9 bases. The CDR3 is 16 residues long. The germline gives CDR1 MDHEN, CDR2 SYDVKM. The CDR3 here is CASSSPAGTSGRAQYF. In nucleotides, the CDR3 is TGTGCCAGCAGTAGCCCTGCCGGGACTAGCGGGAGGGCGCAGTACTTC. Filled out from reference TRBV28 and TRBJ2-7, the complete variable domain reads DVKVTQSSRYLVKRTGEKVFLECVQDMDHENMFWYRQDPGLGLRLIYFSYDVKMKEKGDIPEGYSVSREKKERFSLILESASTNQTSMYLCASSSPAGTSGRAQYFGPGTRLTVT.

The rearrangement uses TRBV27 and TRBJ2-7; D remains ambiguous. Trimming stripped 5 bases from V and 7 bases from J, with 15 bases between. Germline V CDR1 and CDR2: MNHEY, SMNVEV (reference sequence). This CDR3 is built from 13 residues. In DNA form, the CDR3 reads TGTGCCAGCAGTCCATACAGCTTTGGGGAGCAGTACTTC. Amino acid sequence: CASSPYSFGEQYF.

In nucleotides, the CDR3 is TGTGCCAGCAGCCAGTCGGCCAACCTGGACACTGAAGCTTTCTTT. Translated, it gives CASSQSANLDTEAFF. The V call is TRBV4-2, the J call TRBJ1-1; no reliable D call. The CDR3 loop spans 15 amino acids. The V end lost 3 bases, the J end lost 3 bases, and 14 bases lay between the germline ends. Germline loops: CDR1 LGHNA, CDR2 YNFKEQ.

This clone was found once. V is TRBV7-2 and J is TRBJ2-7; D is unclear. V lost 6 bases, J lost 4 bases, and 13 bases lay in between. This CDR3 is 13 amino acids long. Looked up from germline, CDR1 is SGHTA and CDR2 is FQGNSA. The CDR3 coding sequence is TGTGCCAGCAGTAGAAACGGACCTTACGAGCAGTACTTC. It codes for CASSRNGPYEQYF.